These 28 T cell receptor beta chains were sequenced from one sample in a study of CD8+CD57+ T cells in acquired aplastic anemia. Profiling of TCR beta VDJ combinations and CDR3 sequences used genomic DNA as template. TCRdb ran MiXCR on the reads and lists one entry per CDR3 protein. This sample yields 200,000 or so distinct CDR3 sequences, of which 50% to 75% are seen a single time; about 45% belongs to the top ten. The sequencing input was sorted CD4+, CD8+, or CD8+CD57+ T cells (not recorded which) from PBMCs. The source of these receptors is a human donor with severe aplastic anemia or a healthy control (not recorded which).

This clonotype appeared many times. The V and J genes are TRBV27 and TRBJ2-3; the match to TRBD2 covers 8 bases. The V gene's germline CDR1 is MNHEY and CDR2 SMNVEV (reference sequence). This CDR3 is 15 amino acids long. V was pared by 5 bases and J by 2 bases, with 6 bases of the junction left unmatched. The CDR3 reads CASSIQRGPTDTQYF. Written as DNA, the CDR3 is TGTGCCAGCAGTATACAGCGGGGGCCCACAGATACGCAGTATTTT.

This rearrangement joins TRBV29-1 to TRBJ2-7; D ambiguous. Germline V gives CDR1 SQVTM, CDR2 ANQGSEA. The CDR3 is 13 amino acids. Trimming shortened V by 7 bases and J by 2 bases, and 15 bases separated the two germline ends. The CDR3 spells CSADPTPTYEQYF. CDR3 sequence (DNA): TGCAGCGCCGACCCAACACCTACCTACGAGCAGTACTTC.

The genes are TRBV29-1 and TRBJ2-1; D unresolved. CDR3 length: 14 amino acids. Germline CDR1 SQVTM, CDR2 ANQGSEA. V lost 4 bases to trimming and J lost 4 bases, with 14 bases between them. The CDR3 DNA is TGCAGCGTTGCCCTGGTGCAGACATACAATGAGCAGTTCTTC. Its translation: CSVALVQTYNEQFF.

The CDR3 reads CASSSKAGTRGYTF. DNA for the CDR3: TGTGCCAGCAGCTCAAAGGCTGGGACAAGAGGCTACACCTTC. V gene TRBV14 combines with J gene TRBJ1-2; D is perhaps TRBD1 (6 bases). Trimming removed 5 bases from V and 8 bases from J, with 18 bases in between. Per the germline V gene, CDR1 is SGHDN and CDR2 is FVKESK. The CDR3 spans 14 residues.

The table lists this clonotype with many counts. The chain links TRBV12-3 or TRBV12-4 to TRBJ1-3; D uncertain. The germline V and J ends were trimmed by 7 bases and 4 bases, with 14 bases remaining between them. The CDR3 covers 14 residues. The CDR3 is CASTLGFSGNTIYF. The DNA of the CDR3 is TGTGCCAGCACTCTCGGTTTTTCGGGAAACACCATATATTTT.

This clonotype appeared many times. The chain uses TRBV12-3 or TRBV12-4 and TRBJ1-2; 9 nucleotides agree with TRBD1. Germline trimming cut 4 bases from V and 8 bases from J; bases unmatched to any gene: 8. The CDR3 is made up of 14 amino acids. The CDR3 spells CASSSTTGGWGYTF. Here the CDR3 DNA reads TGTGCCAGCAGTTCCACTACAGGGGGCTGGGGCTACACCTTC.

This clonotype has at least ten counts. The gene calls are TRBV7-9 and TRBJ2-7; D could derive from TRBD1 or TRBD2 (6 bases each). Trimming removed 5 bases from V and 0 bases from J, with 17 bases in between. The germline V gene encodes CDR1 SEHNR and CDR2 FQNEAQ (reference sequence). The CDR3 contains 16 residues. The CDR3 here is CASSAEGGPPSYEQYF. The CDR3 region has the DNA TGTGCCAGCAGCGCGGAGGGGGGACCACCCTCCTACGAGCAGTACTTC.

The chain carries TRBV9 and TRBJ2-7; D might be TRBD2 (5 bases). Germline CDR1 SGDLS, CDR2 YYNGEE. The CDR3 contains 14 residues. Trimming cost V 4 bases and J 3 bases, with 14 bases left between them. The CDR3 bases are TGTGCCAGCAGCAAGCGAGACGAGGGCTACGAGCAGTACTTC. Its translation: CASSKRDEGYEQYF.

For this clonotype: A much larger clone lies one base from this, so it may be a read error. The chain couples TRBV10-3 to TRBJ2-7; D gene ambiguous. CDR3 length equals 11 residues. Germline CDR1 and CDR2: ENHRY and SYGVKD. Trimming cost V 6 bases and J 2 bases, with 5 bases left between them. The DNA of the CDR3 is TGTGCCATCAGCGACACCTACGAGCAGTACTTC. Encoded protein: CAISDTYEQYF.

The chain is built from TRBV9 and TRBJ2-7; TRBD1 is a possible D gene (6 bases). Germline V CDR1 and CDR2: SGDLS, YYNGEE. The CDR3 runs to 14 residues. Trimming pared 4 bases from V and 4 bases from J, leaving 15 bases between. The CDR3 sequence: CASSPRTEGYEQYF. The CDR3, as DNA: TGTGCCAGCAGCCCCCGGACAGAAGGATACGAGCAGTACTTC.

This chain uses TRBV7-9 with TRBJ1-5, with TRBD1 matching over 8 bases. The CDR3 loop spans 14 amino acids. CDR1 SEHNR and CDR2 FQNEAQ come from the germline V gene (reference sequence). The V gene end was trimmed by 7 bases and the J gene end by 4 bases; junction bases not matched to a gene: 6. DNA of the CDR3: TGTGCCAGCATCCCGGGACAGGTGAATCAGCCCCAGCATTTT. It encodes CASIPGQVNQPQHF.

CDR3 sequence: CASSIGTANNEQFF. The CDR3, as DNA: TGTGCCAGCAGCATCGGGACAGCCAACAATGAGCAGTTCTTC. This chain connects TRBV7-8 to TRBJ2-1, with TRBD1 identical over 7 bases. The CDR3 spans 14 residues. Germline V lookup: CDR1 SGHVS, CDR2 FQNEAQ. The J segment lost 5 bases and the V segment lost 5 bases, leaving 6 bases of the junction unmatched.

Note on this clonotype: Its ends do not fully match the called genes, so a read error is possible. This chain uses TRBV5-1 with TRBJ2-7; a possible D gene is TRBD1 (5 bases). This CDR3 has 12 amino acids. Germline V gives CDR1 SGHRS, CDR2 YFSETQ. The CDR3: CASSSDSYEQYF. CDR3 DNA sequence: TGTGCCAGCAGTTCCGACAGCTACGAGCAGTACTTC. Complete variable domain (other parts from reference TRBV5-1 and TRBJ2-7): KAGVTQTPRYLIKTRGQQVTLSCSPISGHRSVSWYQQTPGQGLQFLFEYFSETQRNKGNFPGRFSGRQFSNSRSEMNVSTLELGDSALYLCASSSDSYEQYFGPGTRLTVT.

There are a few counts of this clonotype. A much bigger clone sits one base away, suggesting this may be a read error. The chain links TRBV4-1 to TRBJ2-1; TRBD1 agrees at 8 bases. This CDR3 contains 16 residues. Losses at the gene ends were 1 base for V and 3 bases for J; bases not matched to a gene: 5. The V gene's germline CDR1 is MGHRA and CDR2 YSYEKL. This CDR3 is CASSQGRQGIYNEQFF. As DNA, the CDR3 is TGCGCCAGCAGCCAAGGCAGACAGGGGATCTACAATGAGCAGTTCTTC.

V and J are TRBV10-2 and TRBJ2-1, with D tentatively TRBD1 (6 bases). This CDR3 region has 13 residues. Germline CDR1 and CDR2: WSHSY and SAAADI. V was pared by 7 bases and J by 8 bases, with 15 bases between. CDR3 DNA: TGCGCCAGCAAGCAGGGGACCACACATGAGCAGTTCTTC. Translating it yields CASKQGTTHEQFF.

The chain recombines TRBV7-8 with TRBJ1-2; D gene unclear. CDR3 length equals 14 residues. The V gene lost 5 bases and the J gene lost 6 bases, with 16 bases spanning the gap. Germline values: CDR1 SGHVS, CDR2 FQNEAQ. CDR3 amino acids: CASSLEVVGNGYTF. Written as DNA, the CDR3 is TGTGCCAGCAGCCTGGAGGTGGTGGGTAATGGCTACACCTTC.

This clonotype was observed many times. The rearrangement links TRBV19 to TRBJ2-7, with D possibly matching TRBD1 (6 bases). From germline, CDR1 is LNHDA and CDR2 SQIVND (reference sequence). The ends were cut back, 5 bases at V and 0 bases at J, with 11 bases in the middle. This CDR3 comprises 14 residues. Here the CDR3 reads CASSVSGASYEQYF. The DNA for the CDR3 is TGTGCCAGTAGTGTGTCAGGGGCCTCCTACGAGCAGTACTTC.

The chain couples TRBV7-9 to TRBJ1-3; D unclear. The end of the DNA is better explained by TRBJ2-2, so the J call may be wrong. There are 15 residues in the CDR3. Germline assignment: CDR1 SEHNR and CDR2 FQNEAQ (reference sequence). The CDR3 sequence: CASSLKGIGSGELFF. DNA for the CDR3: TGTGCCAGCAGCTTGAAGGGCATTGGGTCCGGGGAGCTGTTTTTT.

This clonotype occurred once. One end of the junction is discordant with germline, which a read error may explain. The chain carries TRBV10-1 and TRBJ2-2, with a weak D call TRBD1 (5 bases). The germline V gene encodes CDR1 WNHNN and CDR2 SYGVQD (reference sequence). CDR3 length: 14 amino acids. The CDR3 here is CASSHAKGPGELFF. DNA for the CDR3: TGTGCCAGCAGCCACGCCAAGGGGCCCGGGGAGCTGTTTTTT.

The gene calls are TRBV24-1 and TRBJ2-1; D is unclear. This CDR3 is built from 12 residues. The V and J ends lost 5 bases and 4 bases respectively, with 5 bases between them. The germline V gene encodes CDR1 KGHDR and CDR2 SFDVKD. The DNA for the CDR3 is TGTGCCACCAGTGCTGGGTACAATGAGCAGTTCTTC. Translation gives CATSAGYNEQFF.

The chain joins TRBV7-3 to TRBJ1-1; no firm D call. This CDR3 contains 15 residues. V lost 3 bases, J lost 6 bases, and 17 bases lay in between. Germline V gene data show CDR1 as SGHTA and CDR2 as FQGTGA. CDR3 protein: CASSLQEPFKAEAFF. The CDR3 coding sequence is TGTGCCAGCAGCTTGCAGGAGCCCTTTAAGGCTGAAGCTTTCTTT.

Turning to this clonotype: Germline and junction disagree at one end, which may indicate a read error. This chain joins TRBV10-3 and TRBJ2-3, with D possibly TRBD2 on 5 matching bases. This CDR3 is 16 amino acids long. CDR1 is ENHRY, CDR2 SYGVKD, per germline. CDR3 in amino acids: CAIGERRSSGTDTQYF. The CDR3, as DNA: TGTGCCATCGGTGAGCGGAGGTCTTCCGGCACAGATACGCAGTATTTT.

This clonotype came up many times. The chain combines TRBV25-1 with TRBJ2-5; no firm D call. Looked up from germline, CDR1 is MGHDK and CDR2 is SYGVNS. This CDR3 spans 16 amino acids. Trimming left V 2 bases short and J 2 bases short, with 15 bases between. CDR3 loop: CASSEMAGGVQETQYF. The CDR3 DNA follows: TGTGCCAGCAGTGAAATGGCCGGCGGAGTTCAAGAGACCCAGTACTTC.

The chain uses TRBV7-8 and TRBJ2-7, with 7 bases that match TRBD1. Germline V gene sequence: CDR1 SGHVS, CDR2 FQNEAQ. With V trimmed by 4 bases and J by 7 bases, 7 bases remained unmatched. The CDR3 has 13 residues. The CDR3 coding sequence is TGTGCCAGCAGCTCGGGACAGCCTTATGAGCAGTACGTC. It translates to CASSSGQPYEQYV.

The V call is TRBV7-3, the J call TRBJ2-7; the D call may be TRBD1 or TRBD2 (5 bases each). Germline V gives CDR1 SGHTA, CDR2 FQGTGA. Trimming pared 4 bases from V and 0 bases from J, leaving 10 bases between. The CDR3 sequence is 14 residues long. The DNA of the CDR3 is TGTGCCAGCAGCTCCGGGACCACCTCCTACGAGCAGTACTTC. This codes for CASSSGTTSYEQYF.

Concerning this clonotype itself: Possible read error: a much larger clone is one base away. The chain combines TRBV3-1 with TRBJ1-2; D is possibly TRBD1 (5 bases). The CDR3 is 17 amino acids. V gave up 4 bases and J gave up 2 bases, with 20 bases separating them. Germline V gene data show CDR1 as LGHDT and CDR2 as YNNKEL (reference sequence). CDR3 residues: CASSPLGAAPLNYGYTF. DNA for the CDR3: TGTGCCAGCAGCCCACTCGGGGCGGCGCCGCTCAACTATGGCTACACCTTC.

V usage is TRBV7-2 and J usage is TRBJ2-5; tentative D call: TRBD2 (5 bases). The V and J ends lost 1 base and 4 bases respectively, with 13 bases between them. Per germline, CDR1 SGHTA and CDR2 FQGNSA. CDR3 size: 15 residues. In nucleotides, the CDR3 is TGTGCCAGCAGCTTAGTTGGTCTAGCAGTAGAGACCCAGTACTTC. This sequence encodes CASSLVGLAVETQYF.

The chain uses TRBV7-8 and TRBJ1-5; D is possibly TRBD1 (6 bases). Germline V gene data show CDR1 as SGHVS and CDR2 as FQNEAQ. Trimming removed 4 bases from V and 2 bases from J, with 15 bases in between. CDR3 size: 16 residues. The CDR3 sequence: CASSSTTGYGNQPQHF. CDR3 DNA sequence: TGTGCCAGCAGCTCGACTACAGGGTACGGCAATCAGCCCCAGCATTTT. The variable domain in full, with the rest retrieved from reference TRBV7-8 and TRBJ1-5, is GAGVSQSPRYKVAKRGQDVALRCDPISGHVSLFWYQQALGQGPEFLTYFQNEAQLDKSGLPSDRFFAERPEGSVSTLKIQRTQQEDSAVYLCASSSTTGYGNQPQHFGDGTRLSIL.